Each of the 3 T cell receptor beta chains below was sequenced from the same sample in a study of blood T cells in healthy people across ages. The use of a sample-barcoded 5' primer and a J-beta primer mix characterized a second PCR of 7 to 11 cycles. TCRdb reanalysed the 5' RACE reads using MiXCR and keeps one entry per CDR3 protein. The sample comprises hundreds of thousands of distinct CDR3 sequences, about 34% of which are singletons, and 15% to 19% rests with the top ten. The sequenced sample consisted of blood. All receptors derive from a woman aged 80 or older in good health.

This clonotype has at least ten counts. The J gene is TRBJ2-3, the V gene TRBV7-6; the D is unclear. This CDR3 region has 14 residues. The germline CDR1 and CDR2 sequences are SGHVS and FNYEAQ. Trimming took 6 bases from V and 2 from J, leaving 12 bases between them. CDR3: CASSSTASTDTQYF. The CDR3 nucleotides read TGTGCCAGCAGTTCAACGGCTTCCACAGATACGCAGTATTTT.

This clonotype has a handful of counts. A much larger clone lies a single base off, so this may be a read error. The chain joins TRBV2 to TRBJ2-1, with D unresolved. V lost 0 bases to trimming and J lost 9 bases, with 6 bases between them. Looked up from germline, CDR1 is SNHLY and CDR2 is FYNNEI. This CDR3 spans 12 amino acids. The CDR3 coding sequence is TGTGCCAGCAGTGAAGCGTGGGGTGAGCAGTTCTTC. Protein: CASSEAWGEQFF.

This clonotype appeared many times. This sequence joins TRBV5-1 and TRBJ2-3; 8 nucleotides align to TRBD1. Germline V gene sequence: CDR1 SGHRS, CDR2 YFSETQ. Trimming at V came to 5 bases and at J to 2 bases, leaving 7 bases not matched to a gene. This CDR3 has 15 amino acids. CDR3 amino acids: CASRRQGPYTDTQYF. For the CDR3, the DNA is TGCGCCAGCAGAAGACAGGGGCCTTACACAGATACGCAGTATTTT.